Listed below are T cell receptor beta chains from one sample, sequenced in a study of PD-1 blockade in classical Hodgkin lymphoma. Sequencing was performed with immunoSEQ multiplex PCR; in TCRdb, only in-frame clones are kept and a portion is missing. In the table there are about 16,000 clones, approximately 86% of which are singletons. Material: CD4+ T cells from blood, obtained at baseline. Receptors originate from a human donor with classical Hodgkin lymphoma. CDR3s include the opening cysteine and the closing phenylalanine or tryptophan. A D gene is named only where the DNA matches it firmly. Rows may omit the clone size; those that give it use once, few, many or a size class.

J	size	V	D	CDR3	DNA
TRBJ2-3	.	TRBV29-1	TRBD1	CSDRQGTRQYF	TGCAGCGACAGACAGGGGACGAGGCAGTATTTT
TRBJ1-1	.	TRBV11-1	TRBD1	CASSLATGRTEAFF	TGTGCCAGCAGCTTAGCGACAGGGCGCACTGAAGCTTTCTTT
TRBJ1-2	.	TRBV7-2	.	CASSLAEGSYGYTF	TGTGCCAGCAGCTTAGCGGAGGGAAGCTATGGCTACACCTTC
TRBJ2-1	.	TRBV19	.	CASKVTGLLDEQFF	TGTGCCAGTAAAGTGACGGGGCTCCTGGATGAGCAGTTCTTC
TRBJ1-1	.	TRBV6-5	TRBD1	CASSYSQGTEAFF	TGTGCCAGCAGTTACTCACAGGGGACTGAAGCTTTCTTT
TRBJ1-1	.	TRBV18	.	CASSGVSLGVEAFF	TGTGCCAGCTCCGGCGTGAGCCTGGGGGTTGAAGCTTTCTTT
TRBJ2-3	.	TRBV5-1	TRBD1	CASSSGQGADTQYF	TGCGCCAGCAGCTCTGGACAGGGTGCCGATACGCAGTATTTT
TRBJ2-7	once	TRBV28	.	CASSIPAGYEQYF	TGTGCCAGCAGTATACCCGCCGGGTACGAGCAGTACTTC
TRBJ1-4	.	TRBV5-5	.	CASSLYPARGANEKLFF	TGTGCCAGCAGCTTGTATCCCGCCCGGGGAGCTAATGAAAAACTGTTTTTT
TRBJ1-2	once	TRBV7-6	TRBD1	CASSSDRGGGGYTF	TGTGCCAGCAGCTCAGACAGGGGTGGAGGTGGCTACACCTTC
TRBJ1-5	once	TRBV7-3	.	CASSRRDQPQHF	TGTGCCAGCAGTAGGAGGGATCAGCCCCAGCATTTT
TRBJ2-3	.	TRBV10-3	.	CAISSRVGNLSTDTQYF	TGTGCCATCAGTAGCAGGGTGGGGAATCTCAGCACAGATACGCAGTATTTT
TRBJ1-6	.	TRBV5-5	.	CASTQQGIDNSPLHF	TGTGCCAGCACCCAACAGGGTATAGACAATTCACCCCTCCACTTT
TRBJ2-7	.	TRBV21-1	.	CASSLPRDNPFYEQYF	TGTGCCAGCAGCCTCCCCCGGGACAACCCTTTCTACGAGCAGTACTTC
TRBJ2-7	medium-sized	TRBV2	TRBD1	CASNTPDRNYEQYF	TGTGCCAGCAATACCCCGGACAGGAACTACGAGCAGTACTTC
TRBJ2-2	.	TRBV7-3	TRBD2	CASSRGGPNTGELFF	TGTGCCAGCAGTCGCGGGGGACCGAACACCGGGGAGCTGTTTTTT
TRBJ2-3	.	TRBV25-1	.	CASSDQRYTDTQYF	TGTGCCAGCAGTGATCAGCGGTACACAGATACGCAGTATTTT
TRBJ2-5	.	TRBV5-1	.	CASSGSQETQYF	TGCGCCAGCTCCGGGAGCCAAGAGACCCAGTACTTC
TRBJ1-1	.	TRBV19	.	CASSNPKPHRGVNTEAFF	TGTGCCAGTAGTAACCCTAAACCCCACCGGGGGGTTAACACTGAAGCTTTCTTT
TRBJ2-1	.	TRBV11-2	.	CASSLEAWGYNEQFF	TGTGCCAGCAGCTTAGAGGCGTGGGGATACAATGAGCAGTTCTTC
TRBJ2-5	.	TRBV4-3	.	CASSRGGRDQETQYF	TGCGCCAGCAGCCGGGGGGGCAGGGACCAAGAGACCCAGTACTTC
TRBJ1-6	once	TRBV7-9	.	CASSPRGSYNSPLHF	TGTGCCAGCAGTCCACGGGGTTCCTATAATTCACCCCTCCACTTT
TRBJ2-7	.	TRBV9	TRBD2	CASSPRRGGTYEQYF	TGTGCCAGCAGCCCCCGCCGGGGGGGAACCTACGAGCAGTACTTC
TRBJ2-4	.	TRBV7-2	.	CASSLGLGNIQYF	TGTGCCAGCAGCTTAGGTCTCGGGAACATTCAGTACTTC
TRBJ1-5	.	TRBV19	TRBD1	CASSIFGTGGIQPQHF	TGTGCCAGTAGTATATTTGGGACAGGGGGTATTCAGCCCCAGCATTTT
TRBJ2-2	.	TRBV7-9	.	CASSLSPNTGELFF	TGTGCCAGCAGCTTATCCCCGAACACCGGGGAGCTGTTTTTT
TRBJ2-1	.	TRBV29-1	.	CSVERAYEQFF	TGCAGCGTGGAAAGGGCTTATGAGCAGTTCTTC
TRBJ1-1	.	TRBV5-4	.	CASSLLPRGTNTEAFF	TGTGCCAGCTCACTCCTCCCCAGGGGCACGAACACTGAAGCTTTCTTT
TRBJ2-3	.	TRBV18	.	CASSPDLGVHTQYF	TGTGCCAGCTCCCCGGATTTAGGGGTGCATACGCAGTATTTT
TRBJ1-6	once	TRBV7-9	.	CASSLTPTDYNSPLHF	TGTGCCAGCAGCTTAACCCCCACAGACTATAATTCACCCCTCCACTTT
TRBJ2-1	.	TRBV5-4	.	CASSLGLLGQFF	TGTGCCAGCAGCTTGGGACTCCTTGGGCAGTTCTTC
TRBJ2-7	.	TRBV18	TRBD1	CASSLGTGWYEQYF	TGTGCCAGCTCGCTGGGGACAGGGTGGTACGAGCAGTACTTC
TRBJ2-7	.	TRBV7-2	.	CASSSPFIATYEQYF	TGTGCCAGCAGCTCCCCTTTTATAGCCACCTACGAGCAGTACTTC
TRBJ1-2	.	TRBV19	TRBD1	CASRRDRDYNYGYTF	TGTGCCAGTAGGAGGGACAGAGACTACAACTATGGCTACACCTTC
TRBJ1-1	.	TRBV10-3	TRBD1	CAISPNLGGGQGISTEAFF	TGTGCCATCAGCCCCAACTTAGGTGGAGGACAGGGTATTAGCACTGAAGCTTTCTTT
TRBJ2-5	.	TRBV2	.	CASSVGDQETQYF	TGTGCCAGCAGTGTCGGGGATCAAGAGACCCAGTACTTC
TRBJ2-5	.	TRBV7-2	TRBD1	CASSLLGQGAQYF	TGTGCCAGCAGCTTACTGGGACAGGGGGCCCAGTACTTC
TRBJ2-2	.	TRBV6-1	.	CASKIRVATGELFF	TGTGCCAGCAAAATCCGGGTTGCCACCGGGGAGCTGTTTTTT
TRBJ1-1	.	TRBV5-1	.	CASSLAGFTEAFF	TGCGCCAGCAGCTTGGCAGGCTTCACTGAAGCTTTCTTT
TRBJ2-6	.	TRBV28	.	CASSPGTNSGANVLTF	TGTGCCAGCAGTCCAGGGACAAATTCTGGGGCCAACGTCCTGACTTTC
TRBJ1-2	.	TRBV25-1	TRBD1	CASSDETGIYGYTF	TGTGCCAGCAGTGACGAGACAGGGATTTATGGCTACACCTTC